Following are 10 T cell receptor beta chains from one sample sequenced in a study of early T cells in non-severe SARS-CoV-2 infection. Each CDR3 protein gets one entry after TCRdb re-called the 5' RACE reads with MiXCR. The repertoire includes 86,000 or so distinct CDR3 sequences, 11% to 15% of them detected once, and about 3% sits in the top ten. The sequenced sample was whole blood. The receptors come from an adult who was a healthcare worker with PCR-confirmed SARS-CoV-2 infection or an uninfected control (not recorded which).

This clonotype was counted many times. The chain uses TRBV7-9 and TRBJ1-5; no clear D. The CDR3 totals 11 residues. V was clipped by 5 bases and J by 6 bases, with 5 bases between them. CDR1 is SEHNR and CDR2 is FQNEAQ in the germline V gene (reference sequence). This CDR3 reads CASSPGQPQHF. In DNA, the CDR3 is TGTGCCAGCAGCCCAGGTCAGCCCCAGCATTTT.

This clonotype has more than one count but fewer than ten. This chain connects TRBV6-5 to TRBJ2-5; D unresolved. CDR1 is MNHEY, CDR2 SVGAGI, per germline. CDR3 length: 13 residues. The V gene lost 2 bases and the J gene lost 2 bases, with 6 bases spanning the gap. The CDR3 DNA follows: TGTGCCAGCAGTTACGGGCAGCAAGAGACCCAGTACTTC. Translated: CASSYGQQETQYF.

This clonotype was recorded at least ten times. The genes are TRBV7-3 and TRBJ1-1; weak D call: TRBD1 (5 bases). CDR3 length: 16 residues. V was pared by 2 bases and J by 4 bases, with 17 bases between. Per germline, CDR1 SGHTA and CDR2 FQGTGA. This CDR3 is CASSLEGGGAGTEAFF. DNA for the CDR3: TGTGCCAGCAGCTTAGAGGGTGGAGGGGCCGGCACTGAAGCTTTCTTT.

The V and J genes are TRBV20-1 and TRBJ1-6, with a weak D call TRBD1 (6 bases). The germline CDR1 and CDR2 sequences are DFQATT and SNEGSKA (reference sequence). V lost 5 bases to trimming and J lost 4 bases, with 18 bases between them. There are 16 residues in the CDR3. This chain's CDR3 is CSARPTGGVYNSPLHF. In DNA form, the CDR3 reads TGCAGTGCTCGCCCGACAGGCGGCGTGTATAATTCACCCCTCCACTTT.

This clonotype showed up many times. The chain uses TRBV7-6 and TRBJ2-3; D unclear. This CDR3 contains 12 residues. Trimming took 0 bases from V and 4 from J, leaving 2 bases between them. Germline assignment: CDR1 SGHVS and CDR2 FNYEAQ. CDR3 DNA: TGTGCCAGCAGCTTAGCGGCAGATACGCAGTATTTT. It yields the protein CASSLAADTQYF.

The chain has TRBV2 and TRBJ2-3; either TRBD1 or TRBD2 may fit D (5 bases each). The CDR3 has 13 residues. V gave up 7 bases and J gave up 9 bases, with 17 bases separating them. Germline assignment: CDR1 SNHLY and CDR2 FYNNEI. The DNA of the CDR3 is TGTGCCAGCACTCCTATTCCAGAGGGGACGCAGTATTTT. This sequence encodes CASTPIPEGTQYF.

This clonotype occurred a few times. The chain combines TRBV5-1 with TRBJ2-3; D gene uncertain. Looked up from germline, CDR1 is SGHRS and CDR2 is YFSETQ. With 1 base removed from V and 14 bases from J, the gap between germline ends came to 17 bases. This CDR3 has 13 residues. The CDR3 loop is CASSLTWMGLWYF. The CDR3 DNA sequence: TGCGCCAGCAGCTTGACGTGGATGGGGTTGTGGTATTTT.

The chain combines TRBV7-9 with TRBJ2-1; TRBD2 aligns across 13 bases. The CDR3 runs to 15 residues. Germline V gives CDR1 SEHNR, CDR2 FQNEAQ (reference sequence). With V trimmed by 5 bases and J by 7 bases, 5 bases remained unmatched. The CDR3 loop reads CASSRTSGGRNEQFF. The CDR3 DNA reads as TGTGCCAGCAGCCGGACTAGCGGGGGAAGGAATGAGCAGTTCTTC.

This clonotype was recorded at least ten times. V is TRBV20-1 and J is TRBJ2-1, with TRBD2 matching over 12 bases. CDR1 and CDR2 from the germline V gene are DFQATT and SNEGSKA (reference sequence). This CDR3 is built from 16 residues. Trimming removed 5 bases from V and 1 base from J; junction bases left unmatched: 6. In DNA, the CDR3 is TGCAGTGCTTTATCCCTAGCGGGGGGGTCCTACAATGAGCAGTTCTTC. Translating gives CSALSLAGGSYNEQFF.

The chain carries TRBV7-6 and TRBJ2-3; 9 bases align to TRBD2. Germline V gene data show CDR1 as SGHVS and CDR2 as FNYEAQ. This CDR3 spans 15 amino acids. V gave up 1 base and J gave up 6 bases; unmatched junction bases: 5. CDR3 coding DNA: TGTGCCAGCAGCTTAGAGGGGACTAGCCTGGATACGCAGTATTTT. This sequence encodes CASSLEGTSLDTQYF. The whole variable domain, remainder taken from reference TRBV7-6 and TRBJ2-3, is GAGVSQSPRYKVTKRGQDVALRCDPISGHVSLYWYRQALGQGPEFLTYFNYEAQQDKSGLPNDRFSAERPEGSISTLTIQRTEQRDSAMYRCASSLEGTSLDTQYFGPGTRLTVL.